A selection of T cell receptor beta chains follows, all from one sample in a study of molecular identifiers for immune sequencing clone quantification. TCRdb analysed the PCR reads with MiXCR anew, one entry per CDR3 protein. The sample holds some 13,000 distinct CDR3 sequences, 16% seen once. Sequencing was done on a sample of naive CD8+ T cells from blood, with Jurkat cell RNA spiked in. Receptors were obtained from a human donor in good health. Some libraries in this study had Jurkat cell RNA spiked in. The CDR3 runs from the conserved cysteine through the conserved F or W.

v_gene: TRBV4-3; j_gene: TRBJ2-1; CDR3aa: CASSQDQGEVGEFF
v_gene: TRBV5-8; j_gene: TRBJ2-7; CDR3aa: CASSLGTGREQYF
v_gene: TRBV12-3/TRBV12-4; j_gene: TRBJ2-5; CDR3aa: CASSLTPGIGTQYF
v_gene: TRBV6-2/TRBV6-3; j_gene: TRBJ1-1; CDR3aa: CASSYEDSINTEAFF
v_gene: TRBV7-9; j_gene: TRBJ2-7; CDR3aa: CASSASGIGYEQYF
v_gene: TRBV7-9; j_gene: TRBJ2-5; CDR3aa: CASSLLTVLEETQYF
v_gene: TRBV5-3; j_gene: TRBJ2-3; CDR3aa: CASSSGGTRYF
v_gene: TRBV11-2; j_gene: TRBJ2-7; CDR3aa: CASSLARGWGQYF
v_gene: TRBV5-6; j_gene: TRBJ2-7; CDR3aa: CASSQAGRPWYEQYF
v_gene: TRBV2; j_gene: TRBJ2-1; CDR3aa: CASSENTRSSYNEQFF
v_gene: TRBV3-1; j_gene: TRBJ2-1; CDR3aa: CASSQEGRDPYNEQFF
v_gene: TRBV5-6; j_gene: TRBJ2-7; CDR3aa: CASSFGQNWEQYF
v_gene: TRBV10-2; j_gene: TRBJ2-3; CDR3aa: CASTRTGVTDTQYF
v_gene: TRBV27; j_gene: TRBJ2-1; CDR3aa: CASRFANNEQFF
v_gene: TRBV7-9; j_gene: TRBJ2-2; CDR3aa: CASSFTENTGELFF
v_gene: TRBV6-1; j_gene: TRBJ2-1; CDR3aa: CASTDRWSSNNEQFF
v_gene: TRBV7-9; j_gene: TRBJ2-7; CDR3aa: CASSQSEISPYYERYF
v_gene: TRBV12-3/TRBV12-4; j_gene: TRBJ2-7; CDR3aa: CASSLEGLPSYEQYF
v_gene: TRBV5-4; j_gene: TRBJ2-3; CDR3aa: CASSWPSGEGADTQYF
v_gene: TRBV19; j_gene: TRBJ2-7; CDR3aa: CASSIDYRYEQYF
v_gene: TRBV19; j_gene: TRBJ2-1; CDR3aa: CASSIALPYEQFF
v_gene: TRBV7-9; j_gene: TRBJ2-1; CDR3aa: CASSLLAHNNEQFF
v_gene: TRBV20-1; j_gene: TRBJ1-6; CDR3aa: CSARVGDREKGTNSPLHF
v_gene: TRBV28; j_gene: TRBJ2-2; CDR3aa: CASSRNLPRDRGEYTGEPFF
v_gene: TRBV20-1; j_gene: TRBJ2-1; CDR3aa: CSAREAASGQYYNEQFF
v_gene: TRBV5-6; j_gene: TRBJ1-1; CDR3aa: CASSLVPEMNTEAFF
v_gene: TRBV7-9; j_gene: TRBJ2-7; CDR3aa: CASSSVGQGAIYEQYF
v_gene: TRBV19; j_gene: TRBJ2-5; CDR3aa: CASSIQGQPSQYF
v_gene: TRBV7-9; j_gene: TRBJ2-4; CDR3aa: CASAAVFGNIQYF
v_gene: TRBV7-2; j_gene: TRBJ2-1; CDR3aa: CASSSRNVAGVIVEQFF
v_gene: TRBV28; j_gene: TRBJ1-1; CDR3aa: CASRALADINTEAFF
v_gene: TRBV6-5; j_gene: TRBJ2-1; CDR3aa: CASSYGRDGYNEQFF
v_gene: TRBV25-1; j_gene: TRBJ2-7; CDR3aa: CASSGASGRASEQYF
v_gene: TRBV20-1; j_gene: TRBJ2-5; CDR3aa: CSADAGSESQETQYF
v_gene: TRBV4-1; j_gene: TRBJ2-2; CDR3aa: CASSQPPGRDTGELFF
v_gene: TRBV4-1; j_gene: TRBJ2-7; CDR3aa: CASSLEGYDAQYF
v_gene: TRBV9; j_gene: TRBJ2-7; CDR3aa: CASSVGVGLASHEQYF
v_gene: TRBV6-1; j_gene: TRBJ1-2; CDR3aa: CASSEVGTYTF
v_gene: TRBV21-1; j_gene: TRBJ2-1; CDR3aa: CASSKDETSGNNEQFF
v_gene: TRBV4-1; j_gene: TRBJ2-7; CDR3aa: CASSQGTGTYEQYF
v_gene: TRBV7-8; j_gene: TRBJ2-5; CDR3aa: CASSFESRWETQYF
v_gene: TRBV7-2; j_gene: TRBJ2-5; CDR3aa: CASSSGHDDRETQYF
v_gene: TRBV25-1; j_gene: TRBJ2-2; CDR3aa: CASSEFGTHTGELFF
v_gene: TRBV24-1; j_gene: TRBJ2-3; CDR3aa: CATSDLTTDTQYF
v_gene: TRBV27; j_gene: TRBJ2-1; CDR3aa: CASRLTLAHRFAAYEQFF
v_gene: TRBV27; j_gene: TRBJ1-2; CDR3aa: CASSPSDGELNYGYTF
v_gene: TRBV4-1; j_gene: TRBJ2-7; CDR3aa: CASSPQLRGYLSEQYF
v_gene: TRBV28; j_gene: TRBJ2-7; CDR3aa: CASSPVGGKGSYEQYF
v_gene: TRBV20-1; j_gene: TRBJ2-7; CDR3aa: CSARHEYEQYF
v_gene: TRBV5-6; j_gene: TRBJ2-3; CDR3aa: CASSWMTSGTTDTQYF
v_gene: TRBV4-3; j_gene: TRBJ2-3; CDR3aa: CASSQDLAGGPDTQYF
v_gene: TRBV6-6; j_gene: TRBJ1-5; CDR3aa: CASNPSGQINQPQHF
v_gene: TRBV7-6; j_gene: TRBJ2-3; CDR3aa: CASSPAVGGLPDTQYF
v_gene: TRBV7-3; j_gene: TRBJ2-3; CDR3aa: CASSLGLAGGSTDTQYF